One and the same sample provided the 21 T cell receptor beta chains below, sequenced in a study of molecular identifiers for immune sequencing clone quantification (dated by TCRdb to 2017 to 2018). The library was built by means of PCR. The sequencing machine was an Illumina HiSeq 4000. TCRdb cleaned the public reads at Q25 with fastp, built clones with MiXCR and kept in-frame beta chains. Each CDR3 protein gets just one entry, which takes the most common genes and DNA from the rows behind it. A total of about 36,000 distinct CDR3 sequences appear in this sample, about 19% of them only once. The biggest ten clones account for approximately 1% of the sample. Sequenced sample: naive CD8+ T cells from blood, with Jurkat cell RNA spiked in. Read against the paper, the sample's cell subset or site label means: FACS-sorted CD8+CD4-CCR7+CD45RA+ naive T cells. The receptors stem from a human donor in good health. Some libraries in this study had Jurkat cell RNA spiked in.

This clonotype was observed many times. The rearrangement links TRBV27 to TRBJ1-5; D gene uncertain. This CDR3 is 15 amino acids long. CDR1 MNHEY and CDR2 SMNVEV come from the germline V gene (reference sequence). Trimming removed 4 bases from V and 4 bases from J, with 14 bases in between. The CDR3 DNA is TGTGCCAGCAGTTGGGGTCAGGCCGATAATCAGCCCCAGCATTTT. It encodes CASSWGQADNQPQHF.

This clonotype appeared a few times. DNA for the CDR3: TGTGCCAGCAGTCTCGGGTTACAGGGTTACAATGAGCAGTTCTTC. Translating it yields CASSLGLQGYNEQFF. The V and J genes are TRBV28 and TRBJ2-1; D possibly corresponds to TRBD1 (6 bases). V lost 5 bases and J lost 4, with 15 bases in between. The CDR3 covers 15 residues. Per the germline V gene, CDR1 is MDHEN and CDR2 is SYDVKM.

This clonotype turned up a few times. A read error is possible here, since a much larger clone lies one base away. The V call is TRBV7-2, the J call TRBJ1-1; D might be TRBD1 (6 bases). The CDR3 covers 18 residues. Per the germline V gene, CDR1 is SGHTA and CDR2 is FQGNSA. Trimming left V 5 bases short and J 3 bases short, with 25 bases between. As DNA, the CDR3 is TGTGCCAGCAGCCCCTGGGGGGGCGACGGGGTAGGTGACACTGAAGCTTTCTTT. It translates to CASSPWGGDGVGDTEAFF.

There are many counts of this clonotype. As DNA, the CDR3 is TGTGCCAGCAGTTTATGGAGGGGACTGCAGTATTTT. This sequence encodes CASSLWRGLQYF. This chain links TRBV27 with TRBJ2-3; TRBD2 is a possible D gene (6 bases). The germline V and J ends were trimmed by 1 base and 11 bases, with 10 bases remaining between them. CDR1 and CDR2 (germline): MNHEY, SMNVEV (reference sequence). This CDR3 has 12 amino acids.

Many counts were recorded for this clonotype. The CDR3 protein is CASSLAAGSGANVLTF. Here the CDR3 DNA reads TGTGCCAGCAGCTTGGCAGCGGGCTCTGGGGCCAACGTCCTGACTTTC. The J gene is TRBJ2-6, the V gene TRBV5-4, with D maybe TRBD2 (6 bases). Trimming cost V 0 bases and J 0 bases, with 7 bases left between them. Germline values: CDR1 SGHNT, CDR2 YYREEE (reference sequence). The CDR3 runs 16 residues.

A note on this clonotype: This sequence may be a read error, since a much larger clone differs from it by one base. The conserved closing phenylalanine or tryptophan is absent in this CDR3, likely reflecting a read error. The V gene is TRBV4-3, the J gene TRBJ2-7, with 7 bases fitting TRBD1. Per the germline V gene, CDR1 is LGHNA and CDR2 is YSLEER. The V and J ends lost 1 base and 1 base, in that order; junction bases with no gene match: 16. The CDR3 is 19 amino acids. The CDR3 bases are TGCGCCAGCAGCCAAGGCCGCCGGCCGAAGGGACAGATATCCTACGAGCAGTACTCC. Translation gives CASSQGRRPKGQISYEQYS.

Ten or more counts support this clonotype. The CDR3 here is CASSLSTAAFPMADTQYF. Written as DNA, the CDR3 is TGTGCCAGCAGTTTGAGTACTGCGGCCTTTCCAATGGCAGATACGCAGTATTTT. This chain joins TRBV12-3 or TRBV12-4 and TRBJ2-3; D gene ambiguous. The CDR3 has 18 residues. The V end lost 3 bases, the J end lost 4 bases, and 23 bases lay between the germline ends.

This clonotype was found many times. This chain joins TRBV20-1 and TRBJ2-1, with 13 bases lining up with TRBD2. This CDR3 region has 17 residues. The V gene end was trimmed by 1 base and the J gene end by 3 bases; junction bases not matched to a gene: 6. CDR1 DFQATT and CDR2 SNEGSKA come from the germline V gene (reference sequence). Here the CDR3 DNA reads TGCAGTGCTAGAGTACTAGCGGGAGGGCCGGTCTACAATGAGCAGTTCTTC. Its protein product is CSARVLAGGPVYNEQFF.

By share, this clonotype counts as medium-sized. This chain links TRBV20-1 with TRBJ1-6, with D perhaps TRBD1 (6 bases). There are 13 residues in the CDR3. With 6 bases removed from V and 7 bases from J, the gap between germline ends came to 13 bases. The germline V gene encodes CDR1 DFQATT and CDR2 SNEGSKA (reference sequence). The CDR3 DNA sequence: TGCAGTGCCCTAGGGCAGGGGAATTCACCCCTCCACTTT. Protein sequence: CSALGQGNSPLHF.

Regarding this clonotype: A much larger clone differs by one base, so this may be a read error. The gene calls are TRBV5-3 and TRBJ2-3, with a possible D match to TRBD2 (6 bases). TRBV5-3 belongs to the ORF category, with a function that is uncertain. This CDR3 is 14 amino acids long. The CDR3 bases are TGTGCCAGCAGCTCTAGCGTCGGTACAGATACGCAGTATTTT. Translating gives CASSSSVGTDTQYF.

This clonotype was seen many times. The chain combines TRBV7-8 with TRBJ2-7, with 9 bases that match TRBD2. V dropped 1 base and J dropped 1; count of bases not matched to a gene: 2. The CDR3 runs 15 residues. The germline gives CDR1 SGHVS, CDR2 FQNEAQ. CDR3 protein: CASSLVAGVSYEQYF. DNA of the CDR3: TGTGCCAGCAGCTTAGTAGCGGGGGTGTCCTACGAGCAGTACTTC.

This clonotype came up a few times. The chain has TRBV5-3 and TRBJ2-7, with 9 positions matching TRBD1. TRBV5-3 is placed among ORFs of uncertain function. V lost 8 bases, J lost 5 bases, and 11 bases stayed unmatched. The CDR3 totals 14 residues. CDR3 protein: CASGPGTGIDEQYF. The CDR3, as DNA: TGTGCCAGTGGCCCCGGGACAGGGATCGACGAGCAGTACTTC.

This clonotype is categorized as medium-sized. J is TRBJ2-3 and V is TRBV4-1; no reliable D call. With 1 base removed from V and 2 bases from J, the gap between germline ends came to 10 bases. Looked up from germline, CDR1 is MGHRA and CDR2 is YSYEKL. This CDR3 comprises 15 residues. The CDR3 loop reads CASSQVFGDTDTQYF. Written as DNA, the CDR3 is TGCGCCAGCAGCCAAGTCTTCGGAGACACAGATACGCAGTATTTT.

This clonotype was detected ten times or more. The rearrangement uses TRBV12-3 or TRBV12-4 and TRBJ1-4; 7 bases match TRBD1. This CDR3 has 19 residues. The V and J ends lost 4 bases and 0 bases, in that order; junction bases with no gene match: 14. CDR3 protein: CASSSLRWGQSATNEKLFF. The DNA for the CDR3 is TGTGCCAGCAGTTCCTTGCGATGGGGACAGTCTGCAACTAATGAAAAACTGTTTTTT.

J is TRBJ2-1 and V is TRBV19; D not certain. V was clipped by 7 bases and J by 4 bases, with 11 bases between them. The CDR3 is 13 amino acids. Germline values: CDR1 LNHDA, CDR2 SQIVND (reference sequence). As DNA, the CDR3 is TGTGCCAGTAATACGGCAACGTACAATGAGCAGTTCTTC. This sequence encodes CASNTATYNEQFF. The whole variable domain, filled in from reference TRBV19 and TRBJ2-1, reads DGGITQSPKYLFRKEGQNVTLSCEQNLNHDAMYWYRQDPGQGLRLIYYSQIVNDFQKGDIAEGYSVSREKKESFPLTVTSAQKNPTAFYLCASNTATYNEQFFGPGTRLTVL.

This clonotype has a count of ten or more. The chain links TRBV18 to TRBJ2-5, with unresolved D. Trimming removed 8 bases at V and 0 bases at J, with 13 bases between. The CDR3 length is 14 residues. Germline V lookup: CDR1 KGHSH, CDR2 LQKENI. Here the CDR3 reads CASTPQEYQETQYF. The CDR3 coding sequence is TGTGCCAGCACCCCTCAGGAGTACCAAGAGACCCAGTACTTC. The variable domain in full, with the rest retrieved from reference TRBV18 and TRBJ2-5, is NAGVMQNPRHLVRRRGQEARLRCSPMKGHSHVYWYRQLPEEGLKFMVYLQKENIIDESGMPKERFSAEFPKEGPSILRIQQVVRGDSAAYFCASTPQEYQETQYFGPGTRLLVL.

This clonotype has only a few counts. The rearrangement links TRBV7-9 to TRBJ2-3, with 7 bases identical to TRBD1. Germline CDR1 reads SEHNR; CDR2 reads FQNEAQ (reference sequence). The CDR3 loop spans 16 amino acids. Trimming took 1 base from V and 1 from J; bases not matched to a gene: 5. The CDR3, as DNA: TGTGCCAGCAGCTTAGTGGGACAGTTACGCACAGATACGCAGTATTTT. Protein sequence: CASSLVGQLRTDTQYF.

This clonotype came up many times. CDR3 in DNA: TGTGCCAGCAGTTATTGGGGGACTAGCGGTTACGAGCAGTACTTC. It yields the protein CASSYWGTSGYEQYF. The rearrangement joins TRBV6-6 to TRBJ2-7; TRBD2 matches at 11 bases. This CDR3 has 15 residues. V was clipped by 3 bases and J by 4 bases; unmatched bases: 5. The V gene's germline CDR1 is MNHNY and CDR2 SVGAGI (reference sequence).

This clonotype was seen at least ten times. The J gene is TRBJ2-3, the V gene TRBV7-3; unclear D gene. V was trimmed by 3 bases and J by 0 bases, leaving 10 bases between them. The CDR3 has 15 residues. Germline V gives CDR1 SGHTA, CDR2 FQGTGA. The CDR3 loop reads CASSFGLSSTDTQYF. Here the CDR3 DNA reads TGTGCCAGCAGCTTTGGTCTCTCTAGCACAGATACGCAGTATTTT.

This clonotype was detected ten times or more. The V call is TRBV3-1, the J call TRBJ1-5; 9 bases are a match to TRBD1. The germline V gene encodes CDR1 LGHDT and CDR2 YNNKEL (reference sequence). The CDR3 is 17 amino acids. The junction had 6 bases not matched to a gene; V was cut back by 1 base and J by 2 bases. The DNA for the CDR3 is TGTGCCAGCAGCCAAGCCCCACAGGGGGCGGGCAATCAGCCCCAGCATTTT. This translates into CASSQAPQGAGNQPQHF.

This clonotype was seen at least ten times. The J gene is TRBJ2-2, the V gene TRBV7-6; D remains ambiguous. Trimming cost V 5 bases and J 4 bases, with 17 bases left between them. The CDR3 contains 16 residues. From germline, CDR1 is SGHVS and CDR2 FNYEAQ. CDR3 sequence: CASSPRSKWGTGELFF. The CDR3, as DNA: TGTGCCAGCAGCCCCCGCTCGAAGTGGGGCACCGGGGAGCTGTTTTTT.